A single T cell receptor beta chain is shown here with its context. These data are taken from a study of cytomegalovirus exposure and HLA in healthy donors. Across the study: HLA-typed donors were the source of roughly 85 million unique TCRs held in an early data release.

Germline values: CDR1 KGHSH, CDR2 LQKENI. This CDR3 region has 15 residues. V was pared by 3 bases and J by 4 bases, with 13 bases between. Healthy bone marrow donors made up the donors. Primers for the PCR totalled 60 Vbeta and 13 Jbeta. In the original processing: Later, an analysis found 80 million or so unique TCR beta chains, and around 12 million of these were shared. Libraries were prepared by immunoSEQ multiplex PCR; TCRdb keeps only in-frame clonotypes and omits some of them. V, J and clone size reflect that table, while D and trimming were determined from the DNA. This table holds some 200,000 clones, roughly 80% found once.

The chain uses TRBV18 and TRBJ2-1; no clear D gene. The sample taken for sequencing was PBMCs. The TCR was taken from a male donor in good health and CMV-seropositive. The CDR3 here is CASSPYAVDYNEQFF. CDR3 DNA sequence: TGTGCCAGCTCACCCTATGCGGTGGATTACAATGAGCAGTTCTTC.